This is a list of T cell receptor beta chains from one sample in a study of memory CD4+ T cells and cytomegalovirus serostatus. Using immunoSEQ multiplex PCR, the repertoire was profiled, and TCRdb retains in-frame clones only, with some absent. The data hold tens of thousands of clones, with around three quarters observed a single time. The sample taken for sequencing was memory CD4+ T cells from blood. The receptors were sampled from an adult in good health and CMV-seropositive. Both conserved end residues are part of each CDR3. Each record gives: clone size, D gene, V gene, J gene, CDR3 protein, CDR3 DNA. A D gene is named only where the DNA matches it firmly. Part of the rows lack a size; the others show once, few, many or a class for expanded clones.

>NA|NA|TRBV12-5|TRBJ1-1
CASGLGAGIGEAFF
TGTGCTAGTGGTTTAGGAGCAGGGATTGGTGAAGCTTTCTTT
>NA|TRBD2|TRBV7-8|TRBJ2-3
CASSTGLAGVTDTQYF
TGTGCCAGCAGTACCGGACTAGCGGGCGTCACAGATACGCAGTATTTT
>NA|NA|TRBV10-3|TRBJ2-3
CAARTDTQYF
TGTGCCGCCCGCACAGATACGCAGTATTTT
>NA|NA|TRBV20-1|TRBJ2-1
CSVGRVDEQFF
TGCAGTGTAGGCCGTGTCGATGAGCAGTTCTTC
>NA|TRBD2|TRBV4-1|TRBJ2-1
CASSSRDYDNEQFF
TGCGCCAGCAGCAGCCGGGACTATGACAATGAGCAGTTCTTC
>NA|TRBD2|TRBV7-7|TRBJ2-2
CASSSGTSVNTGELFF
TGTGCCAGCAGCTCGGGGACTAGCGTGAACACCGGGGAGCTGTTTTTT
>NA|NA|TRBV5-1|TRBJ2-2
CASSRATGELFF
TGCGCCAGCAGCCGGGCCACCGGGGAGCTGTTTTTT
>NA|TRBD2|TRBV19|TRBJ2-3
CASKREGRVTTDTQYF
TGTGCCAGTAAGCGGGAGGGCCGGGTTACCACAGATACGCAGTATTTT
>NA|NA|TRBV7-9|TRBJ2-7
CASSPSPPASEQYF
TGTGCCAGCAGCCCGAGCCCCCCTGCTTCCGAGCAGTACTTC
>NA|TRBD2|TRBV6-6|TRBJ2-5
CASSSSGRATSETQYF
TGTGCCAGCAGCTCAAGCGGGAGGGCAACTTCGGAGACCCAGTACTTC
>NA|TRBD1|TRBV29-1|TRBJ1-2
CSVTEGAGNGYTF
TGCAGCGTGACGGAGGGGGCTGGGAATGGCTACACCTTC
>NA|NA|TRBV7-2|TRBJ1-1
CASRETGPSSTEAFF
TGTGCCAGCAGAGAGACCGGGCCGTCATCGACTGAAGCTTTCTTT
>once|TRBD2|TRBV5-6|TRBJ2-1
CASSPGLAGVNEQFF
TGTGCCAGCAGCCCCGGACTAGCGGGAGTAAATGAGCAGTTCTTC
>NA|TRBD2|TRBV5-8|TRBJ2-5
CASSPGLAGDWGETQYF
TGTGCCAGCAGCCCTGGACTAGCGGGAGACTGGGGAGAGACCCAGTACTTC
>NA|NA|TRBV10-1|TRBJ1-3
CASSRDPSGNTIYF
TGCGCCAGCAGTCGAGACCCCTCTGGAAACACCATATATTTT
>once|TRBD2|TRBV2|TRBJ2-5
CASIGLGQETQYF
TGTGCCAGCATTGGACTAGGCCAAGAGACCCAGTACTTC
>NA|NA|TRBV7-2|TRBJ1-2
CASSFNDFNYGYTF
TGTGCCAGCAGTTTTAACGATTTTAACTATGGCTACACCTTC
>NA|TRBD1|TRBV5-1|TRBJ2-4
CASSGGTGADKNIQYF
TGCGCCAGCAGCGGAGGGACAGGGGCGGACAAAAACATTCAGTACTTC
>once|TRBD1|TRBV19|TRBJ1-1
CASSIRDREAFF
TGTGCCAGTAGTATAAGGGACAGGGAAGCTTTCTTT
>NA|NA|TRBV5-6|TRBJ2-4
CASSFFGGAIENIQYF
TGTGCCAGCAGCTTCTTTGGGGGGGCTATCGAAAACATTCAGTACTTC
>NA|NA|TRBV6-6|TRBJ1-1
CASSYQVGSTEAFF
TGTGCCAGCAGTTACCAAGTGGGTAGCACTGAAGCTTTCTTT
>NA|TRBD2|TRBV10-3|TRBJ2-7
CAIRGLAENMGGEQYF
TGTGCCATCAGGGGACTAGCGGAGAACATGGGAGGTGAGCAGTACTTC
>NA|TRBD1|TRBV5-1|TRBJ1-1
CASSLGDSTNTEAFF
TGCGCCAGCAGCTTGGGGGACAGCACGAACACTGAAGCTTTCTTT
>NA|NA|TRBV6-5|TRBJ1-5
CASSSNMNQPQHF
TGTGCCAGCAGCTCCAACATGAATCAGCCCCAGCATTTT
>once|NA|TRBV7-3|TRBJ1-2
CASSLDQASNYGYTF
TGTGCCAGCAGCTTGGATCAGGCTTCGAACTATGGCTACACCTTC
>NA|TRBD1|TRBV11-2|TRBJ2-2
CASSLGQGAGELFF
TGTGCCAGCAGCTTAGGACAGGGGGCCGGGGAGCTGTTTTTT
>NA|NA|TRBV10-2|TRBJ2-1
CASSPTGHEQFF
TGCGCCAGCAGCCCGACAGGTCATGAGCAGTTCTTC
>NA|NA|TRBV28|TRBJ2-6
CASRGANVLTF
TGTGCCAGCAGGGGGGCCAACGTCCTGACTTTC
>few|TRBD2|TRBV12-5|TRBJ2-1
CASGRTAGVGYNEQFF
TGTGCTAGTGGTCGAACAGCGGGAGTGGGCTACAATGAGCAGTTCTTC
>NA|NA|TRBV6-6|TRBJ1-1
CASSFAGSGTEAFF
TGTGCCAGCAGTTTTGCGGGAAGCGGCACTGAAGCTTTCTTT
>once|NA|TRBV20-1|TRBJ1-3
CSAITGNTIYF
TGCAGTGCTATAACTGGAAACACCATATATTTT
>few|NA|TRBV7-2|TRBJ2-3
CASSLDGPDTQYF
TGTGCCAGCAGCTTAGACGGGCCAGATACGCAGTATTTT
>NA|NA|TRBV30|TRBJ1-1
CAWAHGMNTEAFF
TGTGCCTGGGCCCACGGGATGAACACTGAAGCTTTCTTT
>NA|NA|TRBV30|TRBJ2-5
CAWSPRRATGKTQYF
TGTGCCTGGAGTCCCCGGAGAGCTACGGGAAAGACCCAGTACTTC
>NA|NA|TRBV7-9|TRBJ2-7
CASSLMDGAYEQYF
TGTGCCAGCAGCTTAATGGACGGTGCCTACGAGCAGTACTTC
>few|NA|TRBV5-1|TRBJ1-1
CASSPDGNTEAFF
TGCGCCAGCAGCCCTGACGGGAACACTGAAGCTTTCTTT
>few|NA|TRBV19|TRBJ2-2
CASSLQRGELFF
TGTGCCAGTAGTTTACAGCGGGGGGAGCTGTTTTTT
>NA|NA|TRBV6-5|TRBJ1-1
CATRFRNTEAFF
TGTGCCACTCGTTTTAGGAACACTGAAGCTTTCTTT
>NA|NA|TRBV14|TRBJ2-3
CASSQDSGWSTDTQYF
TGTGCCAGCAGCCAAGACTCGGGGTGGAGCACAGATACGCAGTATTTT
>NA|NA|TRBV28|TRBJ2-3
CASSLGALDTQYF
TGTGCCAGCAGCCTTGGGGCCTTAGATACGCAGTATTTT
>NA|NA|TRBV7-2|TRBJ2-5
CASSPGETQYF
TGTGCCAGCAGCCCCGGGGAGACCCAGTACTTC
>NA|NA|TRBV25-1|TRBJ1-3
CASRTGIGNTIYF
TGTGCCAGCAGGACAGGCATTGGAAACACCATATATTTT
>once|NA|TRBV19|TRBJ2-7
CASAGTVLSYEQYF
TGTGCCAGTGCCGGGACCGTACTGTCCTACGAGCAGTACTTC
>NA|NA|TRBV5-1|TRBJ2-1
CASSERAKSYNEQFF
TGCGCCAGCAGTGAACGTGCTAAATCCTACAATGAGCAGTTCTTC
>once|NA|TRBV30|TRBJ2-1
CAWSVGGQQYGNEQFF
TGTGCCTGGAGTGTAGGCGGCCAACAGTACGGGAATGAGCAGTTCTTC
>NA|NA|TRBV7-2|TRBJ2-5
CASTLGAQETQYF
TGTGCCAGCACCCTAGGGGCCCAAGAGACCCAGTACTTC
>NA|NA|TRBV11-2|TRBJ2-6
CASSPPSGANVLTF
TGTGCCAGCAGCCCCCCCTCTGGGGCCAACGTCCTGACTTTC
>NA|TRBD2|TRBV6-5|TRBJ2-7
CASRGLAGAYEQYF
TGTGCCAGCAGAGGACTAGCGGGGGCCTACGAGCAGTACTTC
>NA|TRBD1|TRBV14|TRBJ2-7
CARGDRGRNSHEQYF
TGTGCCAGAGGGGACAGAGGCCGCAATTCCCACGAGCAGTACTTC
>few|NA|TRBV30|TRBJ1-3
CAWSRGSGNTIYF
TGTGCCTGGAGTCGCGGCTCTGGAAACACCATATATTTT
>few|NA|TRBV7-9|TRBJ2-3
CASSLSARAPGHTQYF
TGTGCCAGCAGCTTAAGTGCGCGGGCCCCCGGTCATACGCAGTATTTT
>once|TRBD1|TRBV19|TRBJ1-3
CATSRQGALNTIYF
TGTGCCACCTCCCGACAGGGGGCTTTGAACACCATATATTTT
>NA|NA|TRBV5-6|TRBJ2-5
CASSTPGGGGETQYF
TGTGCCAGCAGTACCCCAGGGGGGGGAGGAGAGACCCAGTACTTC
>NA|TRBD1|TRBV6-1|TRBJ2-7
CASRGTGTYEQYF
TGTGCCAGCAGGGGGACAGGGACCTACGAGCAGTACTTC
>NA|NA|TRBV5-4|TRBJ1-2
CASSLQGPEYGYTF
TGTGCCAGCAGCTTGCAGGGTCCCGAGTATGGCTACACCTTC
>NA|TRBD1|TRBV19|TRBJ1-1
CASSPGQGSTEAFF
TGTGCCAGTAGTCCGGGACAGGGGTCGACTGAAGCTTTCTTT
>NA|TRBD1|TRBV27|TRBJ2-1
CASRVIQGFNEQFF
TGTGCCAGCAGAGTAATACAGGGGTTTAATGAGCAGTTCTTC